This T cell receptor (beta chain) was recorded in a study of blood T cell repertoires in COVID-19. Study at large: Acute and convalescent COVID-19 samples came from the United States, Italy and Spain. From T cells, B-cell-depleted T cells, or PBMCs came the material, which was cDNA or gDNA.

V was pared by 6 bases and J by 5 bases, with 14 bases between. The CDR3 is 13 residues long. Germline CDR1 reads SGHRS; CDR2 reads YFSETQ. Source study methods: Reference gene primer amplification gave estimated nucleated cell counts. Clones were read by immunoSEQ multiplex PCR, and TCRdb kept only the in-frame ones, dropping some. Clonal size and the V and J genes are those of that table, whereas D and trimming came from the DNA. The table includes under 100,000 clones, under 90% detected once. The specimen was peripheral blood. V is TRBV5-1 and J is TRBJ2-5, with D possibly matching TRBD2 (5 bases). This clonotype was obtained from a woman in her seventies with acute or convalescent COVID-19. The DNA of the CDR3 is TGCGCCAGCAATGAGGGTGCCCGTGAGACCCAGTACTTC. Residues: CASNEGARETQYF.